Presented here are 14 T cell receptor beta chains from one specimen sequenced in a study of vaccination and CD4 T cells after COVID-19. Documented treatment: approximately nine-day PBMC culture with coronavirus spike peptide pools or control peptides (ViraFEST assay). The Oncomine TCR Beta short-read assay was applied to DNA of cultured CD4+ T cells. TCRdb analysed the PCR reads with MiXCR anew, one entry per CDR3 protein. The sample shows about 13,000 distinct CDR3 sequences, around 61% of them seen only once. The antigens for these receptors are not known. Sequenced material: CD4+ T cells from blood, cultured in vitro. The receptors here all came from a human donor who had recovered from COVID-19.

CDR3 sequence reads: CSAAPGGNTEAFF. The CDR3, as DNA: TGCAGTGCCGCGCCCGGGGGGAACACTGAAGCTTTCTTT. The V gene is TRBV20-1, the J gene TRBJ1-1, with a tentative D call TRBD1 (5 bases). CDR1 DFQATT and CDR2 SNEGSKA come from the germline V gene (reference sequence). CDR3 length: 13 residues. Trimming stripped 6 bases from V and 1 base from J, with 12 bases between.

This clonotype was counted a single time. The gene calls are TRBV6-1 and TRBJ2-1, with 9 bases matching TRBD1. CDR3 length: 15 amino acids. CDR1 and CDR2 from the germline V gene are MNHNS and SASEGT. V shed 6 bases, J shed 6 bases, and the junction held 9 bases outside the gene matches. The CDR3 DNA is TGTGCCAGCAGCGTACAGGGGGCCCAAGCCAATGAGCAGTTCTTC. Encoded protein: CASSVQGAQANEQFF.

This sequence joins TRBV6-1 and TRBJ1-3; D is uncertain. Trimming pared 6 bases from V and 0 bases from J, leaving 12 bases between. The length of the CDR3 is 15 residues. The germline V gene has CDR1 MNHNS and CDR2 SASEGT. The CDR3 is CASSENTNSGNTIYF. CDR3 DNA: TGTGCCAGCAGCGAAAACACCAACTCTGGAAACACCATATATTTT.

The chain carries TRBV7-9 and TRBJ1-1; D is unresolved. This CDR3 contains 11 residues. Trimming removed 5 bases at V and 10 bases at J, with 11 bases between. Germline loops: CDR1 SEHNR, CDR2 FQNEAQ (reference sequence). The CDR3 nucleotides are TGTGCCAGCAGCCCATTAGTGGGAGCTTTCTTT. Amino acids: CASSPLVGAFF.

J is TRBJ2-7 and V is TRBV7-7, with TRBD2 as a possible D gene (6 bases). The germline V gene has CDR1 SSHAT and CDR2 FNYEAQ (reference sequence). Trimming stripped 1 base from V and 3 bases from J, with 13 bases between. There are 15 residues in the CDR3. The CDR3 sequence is CASSLGGGMDYEQYF. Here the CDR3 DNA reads TGTGCCAGCAGCTTAGGTGGAGGGATGGACTACGAGCAGTACTTC.

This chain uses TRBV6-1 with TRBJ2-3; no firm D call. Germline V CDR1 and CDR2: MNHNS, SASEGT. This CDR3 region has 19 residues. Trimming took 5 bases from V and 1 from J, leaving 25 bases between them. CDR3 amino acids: CASSPNPARRRWGTDTQYF. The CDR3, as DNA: TGTGCCAGCAGTCCCAACCCAGCCCGGCGGCGATGGGGCACAGATACGCAGTATTTT.

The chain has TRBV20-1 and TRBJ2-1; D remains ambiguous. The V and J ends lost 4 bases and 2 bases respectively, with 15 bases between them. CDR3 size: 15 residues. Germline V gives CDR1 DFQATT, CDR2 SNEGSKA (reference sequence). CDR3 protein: CSATRPGPAYNEQFF. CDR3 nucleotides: TGCAGTGCTACCCGGCCCGGCCCAGCCTACAATGAGCAGTTCTTC.

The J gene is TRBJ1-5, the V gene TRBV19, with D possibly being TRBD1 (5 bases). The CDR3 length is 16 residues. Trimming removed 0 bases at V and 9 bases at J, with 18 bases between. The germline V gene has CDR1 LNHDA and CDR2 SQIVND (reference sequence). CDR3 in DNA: TGTGCCAGTAGTATAGATTTTGGGACGGACGGAGCGCCCCAGCATTTT. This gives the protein CASSIDFGTDGAPQHF. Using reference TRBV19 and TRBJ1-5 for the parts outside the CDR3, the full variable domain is DGGITQSPKYLFRKEGQNVTLSCEQNLNHDAMYWYRQDPGQGLRLIYYSQIVNDFQKGDIAEGYSVSREKKESFPLTVTSAQKNPTAFYLCASSIDFGTDGAPQHFGDGTRLSIL.

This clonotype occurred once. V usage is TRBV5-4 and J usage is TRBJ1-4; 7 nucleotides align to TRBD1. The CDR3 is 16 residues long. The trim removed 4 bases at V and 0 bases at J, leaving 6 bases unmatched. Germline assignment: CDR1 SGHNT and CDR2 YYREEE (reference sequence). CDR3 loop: CASSPGGTATNEKLFF. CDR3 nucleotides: TGTGCCAGCAGCCCCGGTGGGACAGCAACTAATGAAAAACTGTTTTTT.

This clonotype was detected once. The CDR3 DNA reads TGCGCCAGCAGCACCTTAGGGAGACAAGGCATCACAGATACGCAGTATTTT. Translating gives CASSTLGRQGITDTQYF. The chain carries TRBV4-1 and TRBJ2-3; D perhaps matches TRBD2 (5 bases). The CDR3 is made up of 17 amino acids. V lost 5 bases, J lost 2 bases, and 20 bases lay in between. Per germline, CDR1 MGHRA and CDR2 YSYEKL.

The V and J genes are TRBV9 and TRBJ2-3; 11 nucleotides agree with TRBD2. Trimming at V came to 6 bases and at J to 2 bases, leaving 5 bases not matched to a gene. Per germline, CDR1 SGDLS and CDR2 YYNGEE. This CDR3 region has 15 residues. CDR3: CASTRLAGSTDTQYF. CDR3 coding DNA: TGTGCCAGCACCCGACTAGCGGGATCCACAGATACGCAGTATTTT. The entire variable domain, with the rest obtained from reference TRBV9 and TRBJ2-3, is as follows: DSGVTQTPKHLITATGQRVTLRCSPRSGDLSVYWYQQSLDQGLQFLIQYYNGEERAKGNILERFSAQQFPDLHSELNLSSLELGDSALYFCASTRLAGSTDTQYFGPGTRLTVL.

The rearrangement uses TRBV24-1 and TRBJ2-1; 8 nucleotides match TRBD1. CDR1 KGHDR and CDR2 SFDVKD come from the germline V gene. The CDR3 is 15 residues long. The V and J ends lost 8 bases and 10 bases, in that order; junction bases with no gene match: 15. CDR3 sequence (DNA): TGTGCCACCAACTCTCCCGGGACAGGCCATCAAGAGCAGTTCTTC. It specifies CATNSPGTGHQEQFF.

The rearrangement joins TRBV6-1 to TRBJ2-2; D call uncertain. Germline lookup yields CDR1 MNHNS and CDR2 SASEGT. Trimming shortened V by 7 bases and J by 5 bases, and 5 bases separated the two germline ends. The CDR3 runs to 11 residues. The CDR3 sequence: CASTWTGELFF. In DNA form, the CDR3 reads TGTGCCAGCACTTGGACCGGGGAGCTGTTTTTT.

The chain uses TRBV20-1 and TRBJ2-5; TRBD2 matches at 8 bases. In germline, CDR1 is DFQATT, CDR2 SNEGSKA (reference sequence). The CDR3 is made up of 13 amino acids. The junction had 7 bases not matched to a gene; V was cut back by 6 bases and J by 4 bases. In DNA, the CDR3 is TGCAGTGCCCACGGGGGGGGCTTAGAGACCCAGTACTTC. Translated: CSAHGGGLETQYF.